This T cell receptor (beta chain) was profiled in a study of beta chain features in type 1 diabetes. Per the germline V gene, CDR1 is WNHNN and CDR2 is SYGVQD (reference sequence). The V end lost 6 bases, the J end lost 1 base, and 16 bases lay between the germline ends. The CDR3 has 15 amino acids. Reverse transcribing all isolated RNA meant expressed TCRB transcripts were sequenced. Repertoires were generated with immunoSEQ multiplex PCR, while TCRdb's copy carries only in-frame clones and drops some. Counted here are around 280,000 clones, 14% to 15% occurring once; the ten biggest clones make up around 0.015%. General observations from the study: The study found moderately but significantly shorter TCRB CDR3s in all four CD4+ subsets of Type 1 diabetes patients. Comparison showed that naive, central memory and Treg TCRB repertoires appeared more similar among patients than among healthy donors.

Concerning this clone: Its antigen remains unidentified.

Sampling consisted of one heparinised blood draw per donor, averaging approximately 120 mL. Staining for CD45RO/CCR7/CD25/CD127/CD95/CD27 allowed sorting of CD4+ naive, central memory, regulatory and stem cell-like memory cells. This sequence originates from a man aged 18-30 years with type 1 diabetes. The J gene is TRBJ2-7, the V gene TRBV10-1, with D possibly TRBD1 on 5 matching bases. What was sequenced was naive CD4+ T cells from blood. The DNA for the CDR3 is TGCGCCAGCAGCGACCTTTACAGGAATTCCTACGAGCAGTACTTC. As protein: CASSDLYRNSYEQYF.